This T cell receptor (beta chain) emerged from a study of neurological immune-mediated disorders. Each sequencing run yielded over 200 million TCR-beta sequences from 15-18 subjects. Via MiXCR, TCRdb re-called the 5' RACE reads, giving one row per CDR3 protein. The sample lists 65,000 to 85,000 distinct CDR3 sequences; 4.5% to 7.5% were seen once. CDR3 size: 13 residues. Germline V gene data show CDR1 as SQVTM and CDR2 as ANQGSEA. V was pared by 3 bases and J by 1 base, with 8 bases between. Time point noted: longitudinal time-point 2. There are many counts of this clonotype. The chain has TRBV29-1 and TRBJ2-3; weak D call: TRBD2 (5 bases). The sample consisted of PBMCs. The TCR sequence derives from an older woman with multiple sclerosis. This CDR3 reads CSVDPGGTDTQYF. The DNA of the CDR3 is TGCAGCGTTGACCCCGGGGGCACAGATACGCAGTATTTT.